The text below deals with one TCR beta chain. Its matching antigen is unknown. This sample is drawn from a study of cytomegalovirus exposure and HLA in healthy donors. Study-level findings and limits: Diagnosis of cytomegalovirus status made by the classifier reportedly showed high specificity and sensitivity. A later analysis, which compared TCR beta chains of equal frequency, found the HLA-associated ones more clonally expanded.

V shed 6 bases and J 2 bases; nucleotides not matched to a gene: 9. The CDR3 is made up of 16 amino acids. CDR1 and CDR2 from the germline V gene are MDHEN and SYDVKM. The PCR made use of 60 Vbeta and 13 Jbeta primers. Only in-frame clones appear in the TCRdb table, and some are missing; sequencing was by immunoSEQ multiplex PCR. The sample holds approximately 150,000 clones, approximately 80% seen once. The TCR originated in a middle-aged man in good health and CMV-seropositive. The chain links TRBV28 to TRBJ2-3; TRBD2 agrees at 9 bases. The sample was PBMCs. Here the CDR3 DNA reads TGTGCCAGCAGCCCCCCCCTAGCGGGGACCACAGATACGCAGTATTTT. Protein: CASSPPLAGTTDTQYF.